This TCR beta chain was recorded in a study of CD8 T cells in Susac syndrome. Turning to the study itself: There were Susac syndrome patients who were therapy-naive at blood draw, others on corticosteroids, and others on intravenous immunoglobulin alone.

A quantity of roughly 0.5 to 1 ug RNA underwent reverse transcription using random hexamers. The amplification used immunoSEQ multiplex PCR on TCR beta CDR3; it spanned 54 Vbeta and 13 Jbeta. MiXCR was run by TCRdb on the immunoSEQ multiplex PCR reads, yielding one entry per CDR3 protein. The table lists about 94,000 distinct CDR3 sequences, roughly 94% of them singletons. The CDR3 loop spans 14 amino acids. Trimming removed 4 bases from V and 3 bases from J; junction bases left unmatched: 3. The germline V gene has CDR1 MGHRA and CDR2 YSYEKL. Sequences were obtained from CD4+ T cells from PBMCs. J is TRBJ1-1 and V is TRBV4-1; TRBD1 matches 9 bases. The TCR originated in a human donor with Susac syndrome. In DNA form, the CDR3 reads TGCGCCAGCAGCCCGGGACAGGGTTACACTGAAGCTTTCTTT. This sequence encodes CASSPGQGYTEAFF.